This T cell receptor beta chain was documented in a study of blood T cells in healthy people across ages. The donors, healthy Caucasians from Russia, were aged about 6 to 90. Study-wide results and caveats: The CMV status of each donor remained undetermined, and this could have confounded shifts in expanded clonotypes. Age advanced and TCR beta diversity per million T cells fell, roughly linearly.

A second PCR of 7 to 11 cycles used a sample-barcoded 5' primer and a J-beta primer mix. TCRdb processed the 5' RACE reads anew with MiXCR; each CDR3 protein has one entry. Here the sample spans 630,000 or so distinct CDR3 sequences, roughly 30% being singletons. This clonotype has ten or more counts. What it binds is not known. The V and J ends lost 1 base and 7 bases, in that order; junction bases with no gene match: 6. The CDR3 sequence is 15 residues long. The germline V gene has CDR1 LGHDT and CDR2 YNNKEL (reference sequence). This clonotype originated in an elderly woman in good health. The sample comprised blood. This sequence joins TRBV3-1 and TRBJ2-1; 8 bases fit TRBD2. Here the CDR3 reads CASSQAAGARNEQFF. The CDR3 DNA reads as TGTGCCAGCAGCCAAGCAGCGGGGGCCCGGAATGAGCAGTTCTTC.